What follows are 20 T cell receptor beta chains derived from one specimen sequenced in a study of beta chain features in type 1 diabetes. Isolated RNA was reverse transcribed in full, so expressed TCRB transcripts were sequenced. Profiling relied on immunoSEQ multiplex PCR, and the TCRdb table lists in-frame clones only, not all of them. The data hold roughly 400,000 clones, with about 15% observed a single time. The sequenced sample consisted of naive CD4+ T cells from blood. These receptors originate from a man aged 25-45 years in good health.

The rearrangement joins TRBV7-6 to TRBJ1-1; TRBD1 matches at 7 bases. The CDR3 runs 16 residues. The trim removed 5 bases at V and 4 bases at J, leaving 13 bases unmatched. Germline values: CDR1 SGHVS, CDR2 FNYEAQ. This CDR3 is CASSGELTGMGTEAFF. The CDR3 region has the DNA TGTGCCAGCAGCGGTGAACTGACAGGGATGGGCACTGAAGCTTTCTTT.

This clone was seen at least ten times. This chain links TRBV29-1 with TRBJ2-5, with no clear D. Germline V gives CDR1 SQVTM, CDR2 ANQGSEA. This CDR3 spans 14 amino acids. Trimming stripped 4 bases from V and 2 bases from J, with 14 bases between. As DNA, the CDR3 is TGCAGCGTTGCACCTCGGCAGCTTCAAGAGACCCAGTACTTC. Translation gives CSVAPRQLQETQYF.

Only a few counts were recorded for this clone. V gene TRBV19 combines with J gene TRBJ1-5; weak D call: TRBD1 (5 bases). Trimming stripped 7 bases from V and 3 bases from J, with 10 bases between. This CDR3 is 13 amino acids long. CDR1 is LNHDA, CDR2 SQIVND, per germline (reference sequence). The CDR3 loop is CASNLGLNQPQHF. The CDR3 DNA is TGTGCCAGTAATTTGGGGCTCAATCAGCCCCAGCATTTT.

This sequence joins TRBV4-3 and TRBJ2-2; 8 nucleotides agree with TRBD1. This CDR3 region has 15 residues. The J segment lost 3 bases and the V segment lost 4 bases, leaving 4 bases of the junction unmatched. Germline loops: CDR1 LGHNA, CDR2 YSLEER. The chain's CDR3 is CASSLRDRYTGELFF. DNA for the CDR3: TGCGCCAGCAGCCTCCGGGACAGGTACACCGGGGAGCTGTTTTTT.

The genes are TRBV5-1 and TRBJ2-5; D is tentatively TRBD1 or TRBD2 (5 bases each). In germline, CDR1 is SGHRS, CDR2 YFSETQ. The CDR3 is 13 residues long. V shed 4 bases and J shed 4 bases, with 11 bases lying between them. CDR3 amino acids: CASSAGTGETQYF. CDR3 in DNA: TGCGCCAGCAGCGCCGGGACGGGAGAGACCCAGTACTTC.

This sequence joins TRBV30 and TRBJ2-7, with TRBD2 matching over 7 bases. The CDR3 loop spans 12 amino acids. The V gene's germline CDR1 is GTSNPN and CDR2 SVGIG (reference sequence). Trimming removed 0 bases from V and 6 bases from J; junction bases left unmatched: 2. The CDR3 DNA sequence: TGTGCCTGGAGTGTAGCGGGACCCGAGCAGTACGTC. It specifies CAWSVAGPEQYV.

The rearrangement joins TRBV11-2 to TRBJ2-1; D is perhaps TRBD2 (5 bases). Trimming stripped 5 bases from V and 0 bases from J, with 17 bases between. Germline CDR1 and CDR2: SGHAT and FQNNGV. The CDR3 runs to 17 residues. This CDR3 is CASSRIAGWASYNEQFF. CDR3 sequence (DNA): TGTGCCAGCAGCCGCATCGCGGGTTGGGCCTCCTACAATGAGCAGTTCTTC.

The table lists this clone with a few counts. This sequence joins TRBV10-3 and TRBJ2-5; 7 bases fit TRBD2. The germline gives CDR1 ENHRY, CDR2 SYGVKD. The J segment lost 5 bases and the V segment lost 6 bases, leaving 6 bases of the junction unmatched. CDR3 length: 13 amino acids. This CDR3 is CAISLRGEETQYF. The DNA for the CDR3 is TGTGCCATCAGCCTACGGGGGGAGGAGACCCAGTACTTC.

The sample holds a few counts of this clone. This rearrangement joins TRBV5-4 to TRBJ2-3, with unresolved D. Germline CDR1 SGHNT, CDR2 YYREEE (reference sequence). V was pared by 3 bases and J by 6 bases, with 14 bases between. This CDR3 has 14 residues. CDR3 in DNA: TGTGCCAGCAGCTCGGCCACTGAGGCGGATACGCAGTATTTT. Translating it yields CASSSATEADTQYF.

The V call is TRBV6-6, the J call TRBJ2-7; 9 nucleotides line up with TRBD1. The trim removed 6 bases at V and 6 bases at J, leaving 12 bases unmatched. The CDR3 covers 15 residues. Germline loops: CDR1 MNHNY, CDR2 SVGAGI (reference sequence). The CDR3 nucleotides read TGTGCCAGCAGCCCTTCCGGGACAGGGTATGCCGAGCAGTACTTC. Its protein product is CASSPSGTGYAEQYF.

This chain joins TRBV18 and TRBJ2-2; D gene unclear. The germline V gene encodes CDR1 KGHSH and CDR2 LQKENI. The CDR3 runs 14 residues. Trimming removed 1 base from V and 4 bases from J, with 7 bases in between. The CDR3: CASSPLRRTGELFF. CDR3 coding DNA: TGTGCCAGCTCACCACTCAGGCGCACCGGGGAGCTGTTTTTT.

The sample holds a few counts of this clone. This CDR3 is CASSLSSGGNSPLHF. The DNA for the CDR3 is TGTGCCAGCAGCTTATCCTCTGGGGGCAATTCACCCCTCCACTTT. This chain links TRBV7-8 with TRBJ1-6; weak D call: TRBD1 (6 bases). The germline V and J ends were trimmed by 2 bases and 7 bases, with 12 bases remaining between them. This CDR3 comprises 15 residues. The germline gives CDR1 SGHVS, CDR2 FQNEAQ.

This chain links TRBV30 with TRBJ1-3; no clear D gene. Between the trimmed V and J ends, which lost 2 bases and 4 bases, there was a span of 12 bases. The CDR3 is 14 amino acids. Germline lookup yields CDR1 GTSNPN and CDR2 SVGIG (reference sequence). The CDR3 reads CAWSSSFSGNTIYF. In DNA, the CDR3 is TGTGCCTGGAGTAGTTCCTTCTCCGGAAACACCATATATTTT.

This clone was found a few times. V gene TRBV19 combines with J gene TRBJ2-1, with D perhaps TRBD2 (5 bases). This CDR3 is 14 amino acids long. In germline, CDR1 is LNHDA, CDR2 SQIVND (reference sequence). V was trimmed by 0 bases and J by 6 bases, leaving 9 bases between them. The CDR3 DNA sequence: TGTGCCAGTAGTATAGATCCGGGATTCAATGAGCAGTTCTTC. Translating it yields CASSIDPGFNEQFF.

The CDR3 is CASRSLAGFTEAFF. In DNA, the CDR3 is TGTGCCAGCAGATCCCTTGCAGGGTTCACTGAAGCTTTCTTT. The genes are TRBV28 and TRBJ1-1; D perhaps matches TRBD1 (5 bases). This CDR3 contains 14 residues. Trimming left V 6 bases short and J 4 bases short, with 15 bases between. CDR1 and CDR2 from the germline V gene are MDHEN and SYDVKM.

The CDR3 region is CASSLVPTYRGRDEQYF. In DNA, the CDR3 is TGTGCCAGCAGCTTAGTCCCCACCTACAGGGGGAGGGACGAGCAGTACTTC. The rearrangement joins TRBV11-2 to TRBJ2-7; TRBD1 is a possible D gene (8 bases). CDR3 length: 17 residues. V was trimmed by 1 base and J by 5 bases, leaving 21 bases between them. Per the germline V gene, CDR1 is SGHAT and CDR2 is FQNNGV.

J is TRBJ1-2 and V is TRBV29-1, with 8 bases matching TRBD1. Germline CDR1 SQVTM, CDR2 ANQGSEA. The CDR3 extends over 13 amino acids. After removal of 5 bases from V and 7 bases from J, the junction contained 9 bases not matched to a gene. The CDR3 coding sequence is TGCAGCGTTAGACAGGGGCGCGATGCTGGCTACACCTTC. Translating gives CSVRQGRDAGYTF.

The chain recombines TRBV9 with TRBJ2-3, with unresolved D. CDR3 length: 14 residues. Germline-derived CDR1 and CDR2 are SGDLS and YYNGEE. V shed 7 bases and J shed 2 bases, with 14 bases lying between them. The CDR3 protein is CASQESPITDTQYF. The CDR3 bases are TGTGCCAGCCAGGAGAGCCCTATCACAGATACGCAGTATTTT.

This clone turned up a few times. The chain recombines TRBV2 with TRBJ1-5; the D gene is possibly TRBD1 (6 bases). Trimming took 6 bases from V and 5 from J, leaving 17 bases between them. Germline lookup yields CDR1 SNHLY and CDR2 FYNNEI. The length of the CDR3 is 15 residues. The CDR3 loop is CASRSAGARDQPQHF. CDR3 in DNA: TGTGCCAGCAGGTCTGCGGGGGCTAGAGATCAGCCCCAGCATTTT.

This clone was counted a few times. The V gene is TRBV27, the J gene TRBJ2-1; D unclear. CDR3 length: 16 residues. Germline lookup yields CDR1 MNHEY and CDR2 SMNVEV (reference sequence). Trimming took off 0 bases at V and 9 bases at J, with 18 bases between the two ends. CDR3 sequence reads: CASSLSYTGSRAEQFF. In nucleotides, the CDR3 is TGTGCCAGCAGTTTATCGTATACCGGTAGTAGGGCTGAGCAGTTCTTC.